Each of the 32 T cell receptor beta chains below was sequenced from the same sample in a study of radiation and T cells in renal cell carcinoma (dated by TCRdb to the early 2020s). The label giving this sample's time point can be read as: blood 4 weeks post-SBRT, at nephrectomy. The sample's treatment or condition label is to be understood as: 15 Gy SBRT to primary tumor, nephrectomy 4 weeks later. Library construction relied on the immunoSEQ multiplex PCR assay. Sourced from immuneACCESS, this table was stored by TCRdb with only in-frame sequences that have V and J called. A share of the clones is absent; for the studies checked, an unresolved V gene accounts for under half, and the remainder has no known explanation. In all, the sample holds under 100,000 clones, and around 83% of those were seen once. The top ten constitute more than 7% of the sample. Material: blood, obtained from a patient whose treatment included radiotherapy and nephrectomy. Receptors were obtained from a man aged 60 to 69 with renal cell carcinoma.

The rearrangement links TRBV4-3 to TRBJ1-5, with 7 bases that match TRBD1. The CDR3 totals 15 residues. CDR1 and CDR2 (germline): LGHNA, YSLEER. J lost 6 bases, V lost 2 bases, and 7 bases had no gene match. The CDR3 nucleotides are TGCGCCAGCAGCCAAAGCGTACAGGGGAGTCAGCCCCAGCATTTT. It yields the protein CASSQSVQGSQPQHF.

The chain is built from TRBV5-4 and TRBJ2-5; TRBD2 matches 8 bases. Per the germline V gene, CDR1 is SGHNT and CDR2 is YYREEE (reference sequence). Germline trimming cut 4 bases from V and 1 base from J; bases unmatched to any gene: 3. CDR3 size: 14 residues. The CDR3 loop reads CASSVGTSQETQYF. In DNA form, the CDR3 reads TGTGCCAGCAGCGTCGGGACTAGCCAAGAGACCCAGTACTTC.

DNA for the CDR3: TGTGCCAGCAGCCCTGGACAGGGCAATCAGCCCCAGCATTTT. Amino acid sequence: CASSPGQGNQPQHF. The chain links TRBV7-2 to TRBJ1-5, with 7 bases that match TRBD1. The CDR3 runs to 14 residues. V lost 5 bases, J lost 2 bases, and 3 bases stayed unmatched. Looked up from germline, CDR1 is SGHTA and CDR2 is FQGNSA.

This chain links TRBV30 with TRBJ2-7; D perhaps matches TRBD2 (6 bases). V was clipped by 2 bases and J by 0 bases, with 11 bases between them. Germline lookup yields CDR1 GTSNPN and CDR2 SVGIG (reference sequence). CDR3 length: 14 residues. The DNA of the CDR3 is TGTGCCTGGAGTCGGGACTTGTACTCCTACGAGCAGTACTTC. Translating it yields CAWSRDLYSYEQYF. Looking up the rest from reference TRBV30 and TRBJ2-7 gives the full variable domain: SQTIHQWPATLVQPVGSPLSLECTVEGTSNPNLYWYRQAAGRGLQLLFYSVGIGQISSEVPQNLSASRPQDRQFILSSKKLLLSDSGFYLCAWSRDLYSYEQYFGPGTRLTVT.

The J gene is TRBJ2-3, the V gene TRBV7-6; 8 nucleotides match TRBD2. Germline CDR1 reads SGHVS; CDR2 reads FNYEAQ. After removal of 9 bases from V and 2 bases from J, the junction contained 7 bases not matched to a gene. CDR3 length: 14 residues. CDR3 nucleotide sequence: TGTGCCAGTGGACTAGCTCCCTCCACAGATACGCAGTATTTT. Translation: CASGLAPSTDTQYF.

The chain links TRBV18 to TRBJ1-1; TRBD1 matches at 7 bases. The CDR3 totals 14 residues. Germline trimming cut 0 bases from V and 7 bases from J; bases unmatched to any gene: 5. CDR1 and CDR2 from the germline V gene are KGHSH and LQKENI. CDR3 bases: TGTGCCAGCTCACCACCGAGGGGACAGATTGAAGCTTTCTTT. The encoded protein is CASSPPRGQIEAFF.

This clone is termed medium-sized (0.01 to 0.1%). The genes are TRBV27 and TRBJ2-7; weak D call: TRBD2 (7 bases). V was trimmed by 5 bases and J by 6 bases, leaving 17 bases between them. The CDR3 is 14 residues long. Germline CDR1 and CDR2: MNHEY and SMNVEV (reference sequence). Here the CDR3 DNA reads TGTGCCAGCAGTCCCTATGGGGGGGGCCGCGAGCAGTACTTC. This sequence encodes CASSPYGGGREQYF.

The chain employs TRBV19 and TRBJ2-3; D not certain. The V end lost 6 bases, the J end lost 0 bases, and 10 bases lay between the germline ends. The CDR3 sequence is 14 residues long. Germline CDR1 and CDR2: LNHDA and SQIVND (reference sequence). CDR3 DNA: TGTGCCAGTAGAGACCTCCTTAGCACAGATACGCAGTATTTT. Its translation: CASRDLLSTDTQYF.

The chain carries TRBV21-1 and TRBJ2-1. TRBV21-1 is a listed pseudogene. CDR3 size: 16 residues. The CDR3 here is CASSTHSLSSYNEQFF. For the CDR3, the DNA is TGTGCCAGCAGCACACACTCGTTAAGCTCCTACAATGAGCAGTTCTTC.

V and J are TRBV28 and TRBJ2-1; 8 positions match TRBD2. CDR3 length: 14 amino acids. CDR1 and CDR2 (germline): MDHEN, SYDVKM. J was trimmed by 6 bases and V by 6 bases; bases with no gene match: 7. CDR3 sequence reads: CASSTLREGNEQFF. DNA for the CDR3: TGTGCCAGCAGCACCCTCCGGGAGGGCAATGAGCAGTTCTTC.

The genes are TRBV21-1 and TRBJ2-7; no check of the table's D call, TRBD2, against the DNA was made. TRBV21-1 is marked as a pseudogene. The CDR3 extends over 17 amino acids. The CDR3 sequence: CASSKVSGRINSYEQYF. CDR3 bases: TGTGCCAGCAGCAAGGTTAGCGGGAGGATTAACTCCTACGAGCAGTACTTC.

V is TRBV2 and J is TRBJ1-1; the D gene is possibly TRBD1 (6 bases). Trimming took 6 bases from V and 6 from J, leaving 17 bases between them. The CDR3 has 14 residues. Germline CDR1 is SNHLY and CDR2 is FYNNEI. CDR3 sequence reads: CASRGDTGLSEAFF. The CDR3 DNA is TGTGCCAGCAGGGGTGATACAGGGTTGTCTGAAGCTTTCTTT.

This sequence joins TRBV7-2 and TRBJ1-5, with 7 positions matching TRBD1. Germline lookup yields CDR1 SGHTA and CDR2 FQGNSA. The trim removed 5 bases at V and 5 bases at J, leaving 6 bases unmatched. CDR3 size: 14 residues. For the CDR3, the DNA is TGTGCCAGCAGCGTGGGACAGCAGGATCAGCCCCAGCATTTT. Its translation: CASSVGQQDQPQHF.

The genes are TRBV7-2 and TRBJ1-1; D unclear. The CDR3 length is 15 residues. Trimming stripped 0 bases from V and 4 bases from J, with 12 bases between. The germline V gene has CDR1 SGHTA and CDR2 FQGNSA. The CDR3 loop is CASSLAPGVSTEAFF. The CDR3 DNA reads as TGTGCCAGCAGCTTAGCGCCCGGGGTTAGCACTGAAGCTTTCTTT. Using reference TRBV7-2 and TRBJ1-1 for the parts outside the CDR3, the full variable domain is GAGVSQSPSNKVTEKGKDVELRCDPISGHTALYWYRQSLGQGLEFLIYFQGNSAPDKSGLPSDRFSAERTGGSVSTLTIQRTQQEDSAVYLCASSLAPGVSTEAFFGQGTRLTVV.

This clone was detected only a few times. The V call is TRBV27, the J call TRBJ1-1; the D is unclear. The CDR3 spans 13 residues. CDR1 is MNHEY, CDR2 SMNVEV, per germline (reference sequence). Trimming removed 6 bases at V and 0 bases at J, with 8 bases between. The CDR3 DNA is TGTGCCAGCAGGCAGGTCATGAACACTGAAGCTTTCTTT. It encodes CASRQVMNTEAFF.

This clone was seen more than once but under ten times. CDR3: CARMEGDNEQFF. The CDR3 nucleotides are TGCGCCAGGATGGAGGGGGACAATGAGCAGTTCTTC. The V call is TRBV5-1, the J call TRBJ2-1; D could derive from TRBD1 or TRBD2 (6 bases each). The germline V and J ends were trimmed by 8 bases and 5 bases, with 11 bases remaining between them. The CDR3 is made up of 12 amino acids. Per the germline V gene, CDR1 is SGHRS and CDR2 is YFSETQ.

V and J are TRBV5-4 and TRBJ2-7; D perhaps matches TRBD1 (6 bases). The CDR3 is made up of 13 amino acids. The V end was cut by 4 bases, the J end by 5 bases, with 13 bases between. From germline, CDR1 is SGHNT and CDR2 YYREEE (reference sequence). The CDR3 protein is CASSLETGHEQYF. CDR3 DNA: TGTGCCAGCAGCCTAGAAACAGGGCACGAGCAGTACTTC.

The chain carries TRBV19 and TRBJ1-3; 8 bases match TRBD1. Trimming at V came to 5 bases and at J to 2 bases, leaving 5 bases not matched to a gene. This CDR3 comprises 15 residues. Germline lookup yields CDR1 LNHDA and CDR2 SQIVND (reference sequence). Written as DNA, the CDR3 is TGTGCCAGTAGTTCACAGGGGGGCACTGGAAACACCATATATTTT. Translated: CASSSQGGTGNTIYF.

The chain has TRBV10-2 and TRBJ2-6; D call uncertain. The V and J ends lost 3 bases and 0 bases respectively, with 9 bases between them. Germline V gene lookup returns CDR1 WSHSY and CDR2 SAAADI. This CDR3 is built from 16 residues. CDR3 loop: CASSDSGLSGANVLTF. The CDR3 region has the DNA TGCGCCAGCAGTGATTCCGGTCTCTCTGGGGCCAACGTCCTGACTTTC.

The rearrangement links TRBV9 to TRBJ2-7; 7 bases map to TRBD2. The V gene's germline CDR1 is SGDLS and CDR2 YYNGEE. This CDR3 region has 15 residues. The ends lost 1 base at V and 3 bases at J; junction bases unmatched: 7. Written as DNA, the CDR3 is TGTGCCAGCAGCGTACTTAGCGGGCCCGGCTACGAGCAGTACTTC. It encodes CASSVLSGPGYEQYF.

The chain links TRBV7-6 to TRBJ2-3; no firm D call. There are 12 residues in the CDR3. The V gene lost 5 bases and the J gene lost 5 bases, with 8 bases spanning the gap. Germline CDR1 and CDR2: SGHVS and FNYEAQ. Here the CDR3 DNA reads TGTGCCAGCAGCCACGTGGGAGATACGCAGTATTTT. This translates into CASSHVGDTQYF.

This clone was picked up a small number of times. The chain uses TRBV13 and TRBJ2-7; 8 nucleotides match TRBD2. J lost 6 bases, V lost 3 bases, and 4 bases had no gene match. The germline V gene has CDR1 PRHDT and CDR2 FYEKMQ (reference sequence). The CDR3 contains 13 residues. Here the CDR3 reads CASSFGGRLEQYF. CDR3 in DNA: TGTGCCAGCAGCTTCGGCGGGAGGCTCGAGCAGTACTTC. Looking up the rest from reference TRBV13 and TRBJ2-7 gives the full variable domain: AAGVIQSPRHLIKEKRETATLKCYPIPRHDTVYWYQQGPGQDPQFLISFYEKMQSDKGSIPDRFSAQQFSDYHSELNMSSLELGDSALYFCASSFGGRLEQYFGPGTRLTVT.

As DNA, the CDR3 is TGTGCCAGCTCAGACGGACAGGGCGGGTATGAAAAACTGTTTTTT. Translated, it gives CASSDGQGGYEKLFF. V and J are TRBV18 and TRBJ1-4; 8 bases map to TRBD1. V was pared by 5 bases and J by 6 bases, with 8 bases of the junction left unmatched. The CDR3 loop spans 15 amino acids. CDR1 is KGHSH, CDR2 LQKENI, per germline. The full variable domain, its missing parts supplied by reference TRBV18 and TRBJ1-4, is NAGVMQNPRHLVRRRGQEARLRCSPMKGHSHVYWYRQLPEEGLKFMVYLQKENIIDESGMPKERFSAEFPKEGPSILRIQQVVRGDSAAYFCASSDGQGGYEKLFFGSGTQLSVL.

The V call is TRBV13, the J call TRBJ2-3; D gene ambiguous. The ends were cut back, 3 bases at V and 9 bases at J, with 7 bases in the middle. CDR1 PRHDT and CDR2 FYEKMQ come from the germline V gene (reference sequence). The CDR3 has 11 amino acids. The CDR3 nucleotides read TGTGCCAGCAGCTTTTTAGGCACGCAGTATTTT. Translation gives CASSFLGTQYF.

The rearrangement joins TRBV27 to TRBJ1-5, with D possibly matching TRBD1 (5 bases). The length of the CDR3 is 15 residues. Deletions cut 7 bases from V and 2 bases from J, with 15 bases between. CDR1 is MNHEY and CDR2 is SMNVEV in the germline V gene (reference sequence). The CDR3 region has the DNA TGTGCCAGCAAAGCAGGGTCCGGGGGCAATCAGCCCCAGCATTTT. It codes for CASKAGSGGNQPQHF.

This rearrangement joins TRBV6-5 to TRBJ1-4; the match to TRBD1 covers 8 bases. V trimming: 6 bases; J trimming: 5 bases; junction bases outside the gene matches: 2. CDR1 and CDR2 from the germline V gene are MNHEY and SVGAGI. This CDR3 contains 13 residues. The CDR3 loop is CASRDRGNEKLFF. CDR3 DNA sequence: TGTGCCAGCAGAGACAGGGGAAATGAAAAACTGTTTTTT.

The rearrangement uses TRBV6-6 and TRBJ2-7; D unclear. The V gene's germline CDR1 is MNHNY and CDR2 SVGAGI (reference sequence). This CDR3 is built from 12 residues. Trimming stripped 5 bases from V and 4 bases from J, with 9 bases between. CDR3 in DNA: TGTGCCAGCAGTCTTAGCTTTTACGAGCAGTACTTC. Translation gives CASSLSFYEQYF.

This clone was seen a handful of times. The chain recombines TRBV5-1 with TRBJ1-3; TRBD1 agrees at 7 bases. V shed 1 base, J shed 2 bases, and the junction held 3 bases outside the gene matches. The length of the CDR3 is 15 residues. The germline V gene has CDR1 SGHRS and CDR2 YFSETQ. Here the CDR3 reads CASSLRGGTGNTIYF. CDR3 nucleotides: TGCGCCAGCAGCTTGAGAGGGGGCACTGGAAACACCATATATTTT.

The chain combines TRBV5-1 with TRBJ2-1; tentatively, D is TRBD2 (5 bases). V lost 1 base to trimming and J lost 6 bases, with 11 bases between them. Germline-derived CDR1 and CDR2 are SGHRS and YFSETQ. The CDR3 has 14 amino acids. In DNA, the CDR3 is TGCGCCAGCAGCTTGACCCTAGCATCCAATGAGCAGTTCTTC. This translates into CASSLTLASNEQFF.

The chain employs TRBV11-2 and TRBJ2-7; the match to TRBD2 covers 8 bases. J lost 4 bases, V lost 0 bases, and 14 bases had no gene match. The CDR3 runs to 18 residues. Germline CDR1 is SGHAT and CDR2 is FQNNGV. CDR3 sequence: CASSLDLAGLGVAYEQYF. CDR3 coding DNA: TGTGCCAGCAGCTTAGATCTAGCGGGCTTGGGCGTGGCGTACGAGCAGTACTTC.

The chain recombines TRBV29-1 with TRBJ1-1; a weak D match, TRBD1 (6 bases). CDR1 is SQVTM, CDR2 ANQGSEA, per germline. CDR3 size: 15 residues. V lost 6 bases to trimming and J lost 1 base, with 18 bases between them. CDR3 region: CSVGGNRARNTEAFF. The CDR3 bases are TGCAGCGTGGGAGGAAACAGGGCGAGGAACACTGAAGCTTTCTTT.

The chain combines TRBV6-5 with TRBJ2-3, with 9 bases identical to TRBD1. The length of the CDR3 is 15 residues. Germline V gene sequence: CDR1 MNHEY, CDR2 SVGAGI. J gave up 3 bases and V 6 bases, and 7 bases lay outside the gene matches. CDR3: CASRPGTGWTDTQYF. CDR3 nucleotides: TGTGCCAGCAGGCCCGGGACAGGGTGGACAGATACGCAGTATTTT.